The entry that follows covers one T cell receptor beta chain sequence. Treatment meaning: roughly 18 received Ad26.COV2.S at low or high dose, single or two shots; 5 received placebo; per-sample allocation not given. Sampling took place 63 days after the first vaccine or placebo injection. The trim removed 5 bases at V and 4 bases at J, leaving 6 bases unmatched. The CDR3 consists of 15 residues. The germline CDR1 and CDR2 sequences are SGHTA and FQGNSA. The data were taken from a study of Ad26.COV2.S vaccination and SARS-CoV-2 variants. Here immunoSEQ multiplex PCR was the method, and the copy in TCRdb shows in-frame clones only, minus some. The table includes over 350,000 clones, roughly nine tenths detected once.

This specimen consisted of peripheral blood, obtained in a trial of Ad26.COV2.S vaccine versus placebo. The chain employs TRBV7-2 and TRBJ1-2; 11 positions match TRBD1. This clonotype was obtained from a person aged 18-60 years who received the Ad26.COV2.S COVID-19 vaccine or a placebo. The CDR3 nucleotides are TGTGCCAGCAGCCCAGGACAGGGGGCGAGCTATGGCTACACCTTC. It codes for CASSPGQGASYGYTF.